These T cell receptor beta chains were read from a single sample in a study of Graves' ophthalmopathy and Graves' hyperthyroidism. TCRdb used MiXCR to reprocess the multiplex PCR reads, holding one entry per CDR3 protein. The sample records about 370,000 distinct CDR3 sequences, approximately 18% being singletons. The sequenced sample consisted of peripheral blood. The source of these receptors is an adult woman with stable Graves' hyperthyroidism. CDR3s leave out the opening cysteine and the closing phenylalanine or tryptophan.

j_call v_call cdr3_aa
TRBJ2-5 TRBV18 ASSPGLAGALETQY
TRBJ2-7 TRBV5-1 ASSLQGVGYEQY
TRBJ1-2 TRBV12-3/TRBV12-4 ASSTGQGYT
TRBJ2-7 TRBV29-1 SVERGSPYEQY
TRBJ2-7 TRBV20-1 SARMGLARSVRDEQY
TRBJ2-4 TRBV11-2 ASSYPPGGAKNIQY
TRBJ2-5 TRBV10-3 AILPGRGWQWKTQY
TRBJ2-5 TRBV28 ASSSATGAGETQY
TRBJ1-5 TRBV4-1 ASSRRVATAFRNQPQH
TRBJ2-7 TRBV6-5 ASCSGAYEQY
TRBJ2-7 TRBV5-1 ASSRREIKGELLYEQY
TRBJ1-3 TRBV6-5 ASSYQTAASGNTIY
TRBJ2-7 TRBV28 ASSPDQPRGEQY
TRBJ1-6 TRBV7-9 ASSPGTGDQS
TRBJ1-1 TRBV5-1 ASSPNRVSEAF
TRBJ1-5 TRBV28 ASSTPGQGNQPQH
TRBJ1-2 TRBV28 ASRKGQGVRYYGYT
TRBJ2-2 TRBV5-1 ASRGKDSRGTGYTGELF
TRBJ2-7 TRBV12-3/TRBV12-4 ASRPAGQGSYEQY
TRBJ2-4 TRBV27 ASSFSGLAGGIAKNIQY
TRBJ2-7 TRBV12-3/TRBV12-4 ASSTLAGGIYEQY
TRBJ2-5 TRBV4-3 ASSRRGGMETQY
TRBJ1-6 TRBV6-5 ASLGSQVASPLH
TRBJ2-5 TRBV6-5 ASSSSRLAGEETQY
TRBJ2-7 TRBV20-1 SAQSPGVDEQY
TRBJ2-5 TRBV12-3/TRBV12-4 ASSSDQETLY
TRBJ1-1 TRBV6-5 ASSYGGPVAEAF
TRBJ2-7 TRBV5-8 ASTTGGGSAYEQY
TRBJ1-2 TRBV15 ATSLGAGQGNGYT
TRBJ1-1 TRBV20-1 SARDSVTEAF
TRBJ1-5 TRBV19 ASSQGRLSNQPQH
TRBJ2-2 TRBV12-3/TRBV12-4 ASSLVAANTGELF